This passage covers 22 T cell receptor beta chains from one sample sequenced in a study of control samples from healthy donors and cancer patients. Sequencing used immunoSEQ multiplex PCR; TCRdb keeps in-frame clones, though not all of them. Seen here are 90,000 to 150,000 clones, 88% observed once, and the top ten hold approximately 3.5%. Sequenced sample: blood. These receptors originate from a man aged 35 to 55 in good health.

This clone was seen a few times. CDR3 sequence (DNA): TGTGCCAGTAGTATAGATAGTGGACAGGGGTCGGCTGAGCAGTACTTC. As protein: CASSIDSGQGSAEQYF. The rearrangement joins TRBV19 to TRBJ2-7; 9 bases match TRBD1. Trimming removed 0 bases from V and 7 bases from J; junction bases left unmatched: 10. Germline loops: CDR1 LNHDA, CDR2 SQIVND (reference sequence). There are 16 residues in the CDR3.

This clone has a handful of counts. The rearrangement uses TRBV27 and TRBJ2-1; TRBD1 agrees at 8 bases. From germline, CDR1 is MNHEY and CDR2 SMNVEV (reference sequence). CDR3 length: 13 residues. Losses at the gene ends were 0 bases for V and 11 bases for J; bases not matched to a gene: 3. The CDR3 sequence: CASSLSAGGKQFF. CDR3 nucleotides: TGTGCCAGCAGTTTATCGGCAGGGGGCAAGCAGTTCTTC.

The chain combines TRBV19 with TRBJ2-1, with 10 positions matching TRBD2. The CDR3 spans 16 residues. V gave up 7 bases and J gave up 2 bases; unmatched junction bases: 8. Looked up from germline, CDR1 is LNHDA and CDR2 is SQIVND (reference sequence). DNA of the CDR3: TGTGCCAGTACTTACACTAGCGGGGATGCCTACAATGAGCAGTTCTTC. Translated: CASTYTSGDAYNEQFF.

This clone was found once. The chain uses TRBV4-2 and TRBJ1-2; D ambiguous. The CDR3 has 14 amino acids. Germline assignment: CDR1 LGHNA and CDR2 YNFKEQ. V shed 0 bases and J shed 6 bases, with 11 bases lying between them. The CDR3 sequence is CASSQDQRADGYTF. The DNA for the CDR3 is TGTGCCAGCAGCCAAGATCAACGGGCCGATGGCTACACCTTC.

The CDR3 DNA reads as TGTGCCAGCAGCTCGGGACAGATTATCGTCTCTGGGGCCAACGTCCTGACTTTC. It specifies CASSSGQIIVSGANVLTF. V usage is TRBV9 and J usage is TRBJ2-6; 7 bases fit TRBD1. V trimming: 4 bases; J trimming: 0 bases; junction bases outside the gene matches: 10. Germline V gene lookup returns CDR1 SGDLS and CDR2 YYNGEE. The CDR3 extends over 18 amino acids.

The chain uses TRBV4-2 and TRBJ1-1, with a possible D match to TRBD1 (6 bases). This CDR3 contains 21 residues. Germline loops: CDR1 LGHNA, CDR2 YNFKEQ. Trimming left V 0 bases short and J 3 bases short, with 29 bases between. This CDR3 is CASSQDDSAYREFVGYTEAFF. DNA of the CDR3: TGTGCCAGCAGCCAAGATGATTCGGCGTACAGGGAGTTTGTCGGGTACACTGAAGCTTTCTTT.

The rearrangement uses TRBV7-4 and TRBJ1-6; the D is unclear. The germline gives CDR1 SGHVT, CDR2 SQSDAQ. The V and J ends lost 4 bases and 9 bases respectively, with 4 bases between them. The CDR3 contains 11 residues. CDR3 region: CASSSCSPLHF. As DNA, the CDR3 is TGTGCCAGCAGCTCCTGTTCACCCCTCCACTTT.

This clone has only a few counts. This chain joins TRBV20-1 and TRBJ1-1, with 7 nucleotides matching TRBD1. The germline gives CDR1 DFQATT, CDR2 SNEGSKA (reference sequence). V gave up 3 bases and J gave up 1 base; unmatched junction bases: 8. The CDR3 sequence is 15 residues long. The CDR3, as DNA: TGCAGTGCTAGTAGAACAGGGGCTACGAACACTGAAGCTTTCTTT. Its translation: CSASRTGATNTEAFF.

This clone was seen only once. The chain recombines TRBV7-9 with TRBJ1-1; D may be TRBD1 (6 bases). The germline V and J ends were trimmed by 11 bases and 7 bases, with 20 bases remaining between them. This CDR3 spans 13 amino acids. The germline V gene has CDR1 SEHNR and CDR2 FQNEAQ (reference sequence). CDR3 nucleotides: TGTGCCTTTGCGGACCAGGGGCGGATTGAAGCTTTCTTT. Its protein product is CAFADQGRIEAFF.

This rearrangement joins TRBV7-9 to TRBJ2-7, with D unclear. The germline V and J ends were trimmed by 5 bases and 4 bases, with 6 bases remaining between them. CDR3 length: 11 amino acids. CDR1 is SEHNR and CDR2 is FQNEAQ in the germline V gene (reference sequence). CDR3 coding DNA: TGTGCCAGCAGCATTGGGTACGAGCAGTACTTC. Translating it yields CASSIGYEQYF.

The rearrangement links TRBV30 to TRBJ2-2, with a tentative D call TRBD1 (6 bases). The ends were cut back, 3 bases at V and 4 bases at J, with 12 bases in the middle. CDR3 length: 14 residues. From germline, CDR1 is GTSNPN and CDR2 SVGIG (reference sequence). The CDR3 spells CAWRTGTGTGELFF. In nucleotides, the CDR3 is TGTGCCTGGAGAACAGGGACGGGCACCGGGGAGCTGTTTTTT. Drawing the rest from reference TRBV30 and TRBJ2-2, the complete variable domain is SQTIHQWPATLVQPVGSPLSLECTVEGTSNPNLYWYRQAAGRGLQLLFYSVGIGQISSEVPQNLSASRPQDRQFILSSKKLLLSDSGFYLCAWRTGTGTGELFFGEGSRLTVL.

The CDR3 region is CASSMQGGRNTEAFF. CDR3 coding DNA: TGTGCCAGCAGTATGCAGGGGGGCCGGAACACTGAAGCTTTCTTT. This chain uses TRBV7-9 with TRBJ1-1; 7 nucleotides line up with TRBD1. Germline V CDR1 and CDR2: SEHNR, FQNEAQ (reference sequence). V lost 6 bases and J lost 1; bases outside the gene matches: 8. The CDR3 consists of 15 residues.

This sequence joins TRBV6-6 and TRBJ1-6; 12 nucleotides agree with TRBD1. The germline gives CDR1 MNHNY, CDR2 SVGAGI (reference sequence). Germline trimming cut 5 bases from V and 1 base from J; bases unmatched to any gene: 9. The CDR3 runs to 19 residues. CDR3 region: CASSLTGTGGRSYNSPLHF. In DNA, the CDR3 is TGTGCCAGCAGTCTTACCGGGACAGGGGGCCGGTCCTATAATTCACCCCTCCACTTT.

The chain recombines TRBV4-2 with TRBJ2-3; 11 nucleotides align to TRBD2. The V gene end was trimmed by 1 base and the J gene end by 0 bases; junction bases not matched to a gene: 6. CDR3 size: 18 residues. The germline V gene encodes CDR1 LGHNA and CDR2 YNFKEQ. The DNA for the CDR3 is TGTGCCAGCAGCCAAGTACCTAGCGGGGGGCTTAGCACAGATACGCAGTATTTT. Its protein is CASSQVPSGGLSTDTQYF.

The V and J genes are TRBV28 and TRBJ2-2; 7 bases agree with TRBD1. This CDR3 contains 16 residues. Looked up from germline, CDR1 is MDHEN and CDR2 is SYDVKM. Trimming cost V 8 bases and J 1 base; bases outside gene matches: 10. Here the CDR3 DNA reads TGTGCCAGCCTCTACGGACGGACAGGGAACACCGGGGAGCTGTTTTTT. Encoded protein: CASLYGRTGNTGELFF.

The rearrangement links TRBV10-3 to TRBJ1-2, with unresolved D. V lost 3 bases and J 2 bases, leaving 10 bases between the germline ends. The CDR3 is made up of 14 amino acids. Per germline, CDR1 ENHRY and CDR2 SYGVKD. The CDR3 bases are TGTGCCATCAGTGACAGGCCTACGAACTATGGCTACACCTTC. Its protein product is CAISDRPTNYGYTF.

This chain connects TRBV7-9 to TRBJ2-7; the D gene is possibly TRBD2 (6 bases). Trimming removed 3 bases from V and 6 bases from J, with 15 bases in between. CDR1 and CDR2 from the germline V gene are SEHNR and FQNEAQ (reference sequence). The CDR3 runs to 14 residues. CDR3 residues: CASSLGQAEGEQYF. The CDR3 DNA reads TGTGCCAGCAGCTTGGGCCAGGCGGAGGGCGAGCAGTACTTC.

The rearrangement links TRBV10-1 to TRBJ2-3; D is perhaps TRBD1 (5 bases). The V gene lost 3 bases and the J gene lost 3 bases, with 13 bases spanning the gap. The CDR3 totals 15 residues. Germline V gives CDR1 WNHNN, CDR2 SYGVQD (reference sequence). The chain's CDR3 is CASSDLYGHTDTQYF. The CDR3 region has the DNA TGCGCCAGCAGTGATTTGTACGGACATACAGATACGCAGTATTTT.

The V gene is TRBV19, the J gene TRBJ2-5; TRBD1 matches 8 bases. In germline, CDR1 is LNHDA, CDR2 SQIVND (reference sequence). V dropped 8 bases and J dropped 4; count of bases not matched to a gene: 3. The CDR3 loop spans 12 amino acids. The CDR3 DNA sequence: TGTGCCAGTCGAGGACAGGGAGAGACCCAGTACTTC. Amino acids: CASRGQGETQYF.

This chain links TRBV29-1 with TRBJ2-3, with D possibly matching TRBD1 (6 bases). This CDR3 is 14 amino acids long. Looked up from germline, CDR1 is SQVTM and CDR2 is ANQGSEA. CDR3 sequence: CRAGQLDREDTQYF. The CDR3 DNA sequence: TGCAGGGCTGGACAGCTCGACCGAGAGGATACGCAGTATTTT.

The V gene is TRBV18, the J gene TRBJ1-2, with D tentatively TRBD1 (6 bases). The germline V gene encodes CDR1 KGHSH and CDR2 LQKENI. V lost 1 base and J 5 bases, leaving 8 bases between the germline ends. This CDR3 spans 13 amino acids. As DNA, the CDR3 is TGTGCCAGCTCACCACTCGGACAGTATGGCTACACCTTC. Protein product: CASSPLGQYGYTF.

The V and J genes are TRBV19 and TRBJ2-2, with a weak D call TRBD2 (6 bases). This CDR3 has 14 residues. The germline CDR1 and CDR2 sequences are LNHDA and SQIVND (reference sequence). The germline V and J ends were trimmed by 4 bases and 4 bases, with 10 bases remaining between them. CDR3 loop: CASSRLEGTGELFF. The CDR3 DNA reads TGTGCCAGTAGTAGACTAGAAGGCACCGGGGAGCTGTTTTTT.